This T cell receptor (beta chain) is from a study of T cells in Graves' hyperthyroidism and ophthalmopathy. Regions amplified from RNA transcripts were the TCR beta CDR3 regions. The HTBI primer set drove a first-round RT-PCR of the TCR CDR3. TCRdb redid the calling of the multiplex PCR reads with MiXCR, one entry per CDR3 protein. In the table there are about 330,000 distinct CDR3 sequences, 12% to 15% of which are singletons. Findings of the study overall: In simple terms, a model built on 13 V-J features told ophthalmopathy apart from stable hyperthyroidism.

Germline lookup yields CDR1 MNHNS and CDR2 SASEGT. CDR3 length: 18 residues. With 8 bases clipped from V and 4 bases from J, the junction kept 20 bases outside the gene matches. There are many counts of this clonotype. The antigen is undetermined. The TCR was taken from a middle-aged woman with Graves' ophthalmopathy. Sequencing was performed on blood. The J gene is TRBJ2-5, the V gene TRBV6-1, with 9 bases lining up with TRBD2. In DNA form, the CDR3 reads TGTGCCAGCGACCGGTCCCTAGCGGGAATGAGTAAGGGAGAGACCCAGTACTTC. Translated: CASDRSLAGMSKGETQYF.